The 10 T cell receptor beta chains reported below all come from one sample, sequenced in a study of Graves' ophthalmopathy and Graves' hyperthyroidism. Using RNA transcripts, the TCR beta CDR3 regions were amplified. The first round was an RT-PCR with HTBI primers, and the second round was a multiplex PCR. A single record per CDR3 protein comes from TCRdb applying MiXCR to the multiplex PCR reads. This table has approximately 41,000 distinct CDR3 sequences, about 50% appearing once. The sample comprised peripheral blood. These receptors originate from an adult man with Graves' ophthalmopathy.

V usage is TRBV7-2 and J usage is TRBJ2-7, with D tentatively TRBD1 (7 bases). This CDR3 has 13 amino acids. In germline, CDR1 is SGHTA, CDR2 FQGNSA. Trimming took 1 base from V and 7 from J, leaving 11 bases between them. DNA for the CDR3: TGTGCCAGCAGCTTAGACTCAGGGGGGGAGCAGTACTTC. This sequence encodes CASSLDSGGEQYF.

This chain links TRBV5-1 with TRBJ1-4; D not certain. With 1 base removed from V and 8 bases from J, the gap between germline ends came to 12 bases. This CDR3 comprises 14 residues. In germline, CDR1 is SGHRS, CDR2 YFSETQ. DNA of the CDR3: TGCGCCAGCAGCTTGTCCTATTCGGGCGAAAAACTGTTTTTT. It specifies CASSLSYSGEKLFF.

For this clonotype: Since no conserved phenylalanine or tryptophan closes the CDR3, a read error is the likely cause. DNA for the CDR3: TGTGCCAGCAGTGAAGATGGGAATGGCGGGAGGACGAACACCGGGGAGCTGTTTTTG. The encoded protein is CASSEDGNGGRTNTGELFL. The V and J genes are TRBV2 and TRBJ2-2; 8 nucleotides agree with TRBD2. CDR3 length equals 19 residues. The trim removed 1 base at V and 0 bases at J, leaving 10 bases unmatched. Germline CDR1 and CDR2: SNHLY and FYNNEI.

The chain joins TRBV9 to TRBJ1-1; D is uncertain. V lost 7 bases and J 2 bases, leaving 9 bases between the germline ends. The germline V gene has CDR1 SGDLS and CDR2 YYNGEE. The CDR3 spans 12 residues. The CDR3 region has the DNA TGTGCCAGCGGGCTTTTAAACACTGAAGCTTTCTTT. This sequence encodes CASGLLNTEAFF.

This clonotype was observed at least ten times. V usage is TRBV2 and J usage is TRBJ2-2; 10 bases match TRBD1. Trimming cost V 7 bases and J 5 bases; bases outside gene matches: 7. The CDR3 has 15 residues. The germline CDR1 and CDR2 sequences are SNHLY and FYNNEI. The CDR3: CASNRQGARTGELFF. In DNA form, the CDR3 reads TGTGCCAGCAATAGACAGGGGGCGCGTACCGGGGAGCTGTTTTTT.

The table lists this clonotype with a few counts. The CDR3 loop reads CASSSRGHQPQHF. The CDR3 coding sequence is TGTGCCAGTAGTTCCAGGGGGCATCAGCCCCAGCATTTT. This chain uses TRBV19 with TRBJ1-5; 8 nucleotides line up with TRBD1. The germline gives CDR1 LNHDA, CDR2 SQIVND (reference sequence). The CDR3 spans 13 residues. Trimming took 5 bases from V and 5 from J; bases not matched to a gene: 2.

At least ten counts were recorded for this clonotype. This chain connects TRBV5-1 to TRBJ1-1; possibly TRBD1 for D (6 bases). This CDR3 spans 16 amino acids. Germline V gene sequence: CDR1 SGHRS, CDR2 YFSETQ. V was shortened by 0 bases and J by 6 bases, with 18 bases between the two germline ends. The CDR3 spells CASSLVLQGEGAEAFF. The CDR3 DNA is TGCGCCAGCAGCTTGGTCCTACAGGGTGAAGGTGCTGAAGCTTTCTTT.

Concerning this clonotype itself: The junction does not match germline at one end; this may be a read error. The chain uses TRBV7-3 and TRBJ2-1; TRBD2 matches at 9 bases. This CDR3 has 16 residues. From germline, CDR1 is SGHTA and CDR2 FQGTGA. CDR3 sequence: CASSRETSGPYHEQFF. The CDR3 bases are TGTGCCAGCAGCCGAGAGACTAGCGGCCCCTACCATGAGCAGTTCTTC.

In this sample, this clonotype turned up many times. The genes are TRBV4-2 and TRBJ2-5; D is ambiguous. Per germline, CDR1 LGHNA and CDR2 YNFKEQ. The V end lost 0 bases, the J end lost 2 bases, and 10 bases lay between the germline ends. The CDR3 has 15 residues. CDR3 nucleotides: TGTGCCAGCAGCCAAGATGGCCAGAGGCAAGAGACCCAGTACTTC. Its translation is CASSQDGQRQETQYF.

Here the CDR3 reads CSDFGQNQYF. CDR3 in DNA: TGCAGCGATTTCGGACAGAACCAGTATTTT. The chain couples TRBV20-1 to TRBJ2-3; perhaps TRBD1 as D (6 bases). Per the germline V gene, CDR1 is DFQATT and CDR2 is SNEGSKA (reference sequence). This CDR3 region has 10 residues.